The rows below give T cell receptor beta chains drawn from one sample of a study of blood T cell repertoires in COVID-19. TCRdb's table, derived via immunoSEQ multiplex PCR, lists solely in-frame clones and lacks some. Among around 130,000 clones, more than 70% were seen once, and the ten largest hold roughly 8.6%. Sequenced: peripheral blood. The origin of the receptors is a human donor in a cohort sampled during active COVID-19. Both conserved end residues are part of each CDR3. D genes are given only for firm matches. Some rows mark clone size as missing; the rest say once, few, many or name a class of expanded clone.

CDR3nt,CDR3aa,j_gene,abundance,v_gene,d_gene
TGCGCCAGCAGCGGGGACACGGGGGGCACTGAAGCTTTCTTT,CASSGDTGGTEAFF,TRBJ1-1,-,TRBV5-1,-
TGTGCCAGCAGTCCCCCGGGACTAGCAGGTCACTACGAGCAGTACTTC,CASSPPGLAGHYEQYF,TRBJ2-7,-,TRBV6-2/TRBV6-3,TRBD2
TGTGCCAGCAGCGCGCGGCCGGTTCGGGATTCACCCCTCCACTTT,CASSARPVRDSPLHF,TRBJ1-6,-,TRBV9,-
TGTGCCAGCAGTTACTCGGGACAGGGGGCCCAGCCCCAGCATTTT,CASSYSGQGAQPQHF,TRBJ1-5,-,TRBV6-5,TRBD1
TGTGCCAGCAGTGAAGGACACCCAAGTGAGCAGTACTTC,CASSEGHPSEQYF,TRBJ2-7,-,TRBV6-1,-
TGTGCCAGCAGTACAATTGGACAGGGGACTGGCACTGAAGCTTTCTTT,CASSTIGQGTGTEAFF,TRBJ1-1,few,TRBV28,TRBD1
TGTGCCAGCAGCTTACGGGAAGGAGTCCGGGCCAACGTCCTGACTTTC,CASSLREGVRANVLTF,TRBJ2-6,-,TRBV11-2,-
TGCGCCAGCAGCTTGAATAGCGGCAACGAGCAGTACTTC,CASSLNSGNEQYF,TRBJ2-7,-,TRBV5-1,-
TGTGCCAGCAGTTTCGGAGGGAGTAGCAATCAGCCCCAGCATTTT,CASSFGGSSNQPQHF,TRBJ1-5,-,TRBV28,-
TGTGCCAGCAGCGTAGGCGGAGGGGATTCCTACGAGCAGTACTTC,CASSVGGGDSYEQYF,TRBJ2-7,-,TRBV9,-
TGTGCCTGGAGACTAGCGGGAGCTCGGGAGCAGTACTTC,CAWRLAGAREQYF,TRBJ2-7,-,TRBV30,TRBD2
TGTGCCAGCAGCCGAGACAGCCCCTACGAGCAGTACTTC,CASSRDSPYEQYF,TRBJ2-7,-,TRBV9,-
TGTGCCAGCAGCTCCCGGGAAGCGGGAGGGAGTTACAATGAGCAGTTCTTC,CASSSREAGGSYNEQFF,TRBJ2-1,once,TRBV7-9,TRBD2
TGTGCCAGCAGTTACCAACCGATAGCGGGTGACGAGCAGTACTTC,CASSYQPIAGDEQYF,TRBJ2-7,many,TRBV6-6,TRBD2
TGTGCCAGCACCACGGGACAGGTCGCGCCCTTTTACGAGCAGTACTTC,CASTTGQVAPFYEQYF,TRBJ2-7,once,TRBV27,TRBD1
TGTGCCATCAGTGAGTCTGCTTCACGGGGGGCTGTTGACTATGGCTACACCTTC,CAISESASRGAVDYGYTF,TRBJ1-2,few,TRBV10-3,-
TGTGCCAGCACTCCGCTAGCGGGGGGGCAAGAGACCCAGTACTTC,CASTPLAGGQETQYF,TRBJ2-5,-,TRBV25-1,TRBD2
TGTGCCACCCCCTTAGAGGTAGCGGAGCGGAACACCGGGGAGCTGTTTTTT,CATPLEVAERNTGELFF,TRBJ2-2,-,TRBV7-8,-
TGTGCCAGCAATAGACAGGGTAATTCACCCCTCCACTTT,CASNRQGNSPLHF,TRBJ1-6,-,TRBV3-1/TRBV3-2,TRBD1
TGTGCCAGCAGCTTGAAGAGCCAGGGATACACTGAAGCTTTCTTT,CASSLKSQGYTEAFF,TRBJ1-1,-,TRBV7-2,-